This TCR beta chain derives from a study of blood T cells in healthy people across ages. A few counts support this clonotype. Its antigen is not identified. Donors were systemically healthy Caucasian individuals from Russia aged about 6 to 95 years. Each sample yielded at least 6 million isolated PBMCs. Study-wide points: Naive CD4+ cells and diversity were both higher in long-lived donors than in aged donors.

V was cut by 3 bases and J by 2 bases, with 8 bases left in between. The CDR3 totals 13 residues. A sample-barcoded 5' primer and a J-beta primer mix were used in a second PCR of roughly 7 to 12 cycles. TCRdb reanalysed the 5' RACE reads using MiXCR and keeps one entry per CDR3 protein. This table has over 1,500,000 distinct CDR3 sequences, about two fifths appearing once. The chain carries TRBV12-3 or TRBV12-4 and TRBJ2-7; D might be TRBD1 or TRBD2, each matching 5 bases. Sequencing was performed on blood. The TCR originated in a human donor in good health. The CDR3 protein is CASSFPGPYEQYF. CDR3 DNA: TGTGCCAGCAGTTTTCCGGGGCCCTACGAGCAGTACTTC.